The present T cell receptor beta chain was sequenced within a study of blood T cell repertoires in COVID-19. Study-wide context: Sites across the United States, Italy and Spain contributed samples from acute and convalescent COVID-19. Sources were T cells, B-cell-depleted T cells, or PBMCs; the material itself was cDNA or gDNA.

The authors' processing: Reference gene primer amplification yielded estimated nucleated cell counts. The assay was immunoSEQ multiplex PCR, and TCRdb's table has in-frame clones only and misses some. Clone size and the V and J calls come from that table; the DNA yielded D and trimming. The data show about 69,000 clones, with 75% to 80% seen just once and over 45% held by the top ten. The CDR3 extends over 14 amino acids. From germline, CDR1 is LGHNA and CDR2 YNFKEQ. V was shortened by 4 bases and J by 5 bases, with 12 bases between the two germline ends. This clonotype was sampled from a human donor in a cohort sampled during active COVID-19. The chain recombines TRBV4-2 with TRBJ2-4; D is possibly TRBD2 (6 bases). The material sequenced was peripheral blood. The DNA for the CDR3 is TGTGCCAGCAGCCCCCCTAGCGTCCAAAACATTCAGTACTTC. The encoded protein is CASSPPSVQNIQYF.